One and the same sample provided the 24 T cell receptor beta chains below, sequenced in a study of blood T cell repertoires in COVID-19. Assay used: immunoSEQ multiplex PCR; TCRdb lists only in-frame clones, some missing. Among 150,000 to 200,000 clones listed, 70% to 90% were seen once. Sequenced sample: peripheral blood. These receptors originate from a man aged 55 to 70 with COVID-19, enrolled during active disease.

In this sample, this clone turned up a few times. This chain links TRBV7-8 with TRBJ1-1; 8 positions match TRBD1. Germline CDR1 is SGHVS and CDR2 is FQNEAQ. J lost 5 bases, V lost 2 bases, and 4 bases had no gene match. This CDR3 has 14 residues. CDR3 sequence reads: CASSLFQGATEAFF. The CDR3 DNA sequence: TGTGCCAGCAGCTTATTCCAGGGGGCTACTGAAGCTTTCTTT.

The chain links TRBV6-4 to TRBJ1-1; perhaps TRBD1 as D (6 bases). This CDR3 has 13 amino acids. The V end was cut by 5 bases, the J end by 1 base, with 8 bases between. Germline lookup yields CDR1 MRHNA and CDR2 SNTAGT. CDR3 sequence (DNA): TGTGCCAGCAGTCAGGGACAGAACACTGAAGCTTTCTTT. Translating it yields CASSQGQNTEAFF.

This rearrangement joins TRBV9 to TRBJ1-5, with a possible D match to TRBD1 (5 bases). This CDR3 has 15 amino acids. Germline V gene data show CDR1 as SGDLS and CDR2 as YYNGEE. V was shortened by 0 bases and J by 3 bases, with 10 bases between the two germline ends. As DNA, the CDR3 is TGTGCCAGCAGCGTAGCGGGGGGGATCAATCAGCCCCAGCATTTT. This translates into CASSVAGGINQPQHF. Based on the CDR3 plus reference TRBV9 and TRBJ1-5, the full variable domain is DSGVTQTPKHLITATGQRVTLRCSPRSGDLSVYWYQQSLDQGLQFLIQYYNGEERAKGNILERFSAQQFPDLHSELNLSSLELGDSALYFCASSVAGGINQPQHFGDGTRLSIL.

The chain recombines TRBV5-5 with TRBJ1-1; tentative D call: TRBD1 (5 bases). Germline CDR1 is SGHKS and CDR2 is YYEKEE (reference sequence). V lost 6 bases, J lost 4 bases, and 13 bases lay in between. The CDR3 loop spans 13 amino acids. The CDR3, as DNA: TGTGCCAGCACCTCCGGGGGGTTCACTGAAGCTTTCTTT. This encodes CASTSGGFTEAFF.

V is TRBV6-5 and J is TRBJ1-2, with TRBD1 matching over 7 bases. The CDR3 consists of 15 residues. From germline, CDR1 is MNHEY and CDR2 SVGAGI. Unmatched junction bases numbered 15, after V lost 6 bases and J lost 8 bases. CDR3 protein: CASSHVGGARGGYTF. As DNA, the CDR3 is TGTGCCAGCAGCCACGTAGGGGGCGCGAGAGGAGGCTACACCTTC.

V gene TRBV30 combines with J gene TRBJ2-5; possible D gene TRBD2, 5 bases. From germline, CDR1 is GTSNPN and CDR2 SVGIG (reference sequence). The CDR3 has 14 residues. Trimming cost V 3 bases and J 0 bases, with 11 bases left between them. DNA of the CDR3: TGTGCCTGGAGAGTGTACGGGAACCAAGAGACCCAGTACTTC. It is translated as CAWRVYGNQETQYF.

The chain couples TRBV19 to TRBJ1-1; 10 nucleotides line up with TRBD1. CDR3 length: 17 residues. The junction had 9 bases not matched to a gene; V was cut back by 3 bases and J by 2 bases. In germline, CDR1 is LNHDA, CDR2 SQIVND (reference sequence). The CDR3 DNA sequence: TGTGCCAGTAGTATGGGGTCAGGGACAGGGGTAAACACTGAAGCTTTCTTT. As protein: CASSMGSGTGVNTEAFF.

This chain links TRBV30 with TRBJ1-2; TRBD1 agrees at 7 bases. CDR1 and CDR2 (germline): GTSNPN, SVGIG (reference sequence). The CDR3 extends over 15 amino acids. Trimming removed 6 bases from V and 6 bases from J; junction bases left unmatched: 16. CDR3 residues: CACNGQAVLLHGYTF. DNA for the CDR3: TGTGCCTGCAACGGACAGGCCGTACTACTACATGGCTACACCTTC.

The chain carries TRBV4-1 and TRBJ2-2; D unresolved. The CDR3 contains 14 residues. Germline-derived CDR1 and CDR2 are MGHRA and YSYEKL. V dropped 0 bases and J dropped 4 bases, with 6 bases sitting between them. In DNA form, the CDR3 reads TGCGCCAGCAGCCAAGAGGGCATCACCGGGGAGCTGTTTTTT. Translation gives CASSQEGITGELFF.

There are a few counts of this clone. The sample holds other DNA sequences that translate to the same CDR3. J is TRBJ2-7 and V is TRBV3-1 (or the pseudogene TRBV3-2); D not resolved. CDR1 and CDR2 from the germline V gene are LGHDT and YNNKEL (reference sequence). The CDR3 runs to 11 residues. V was trimmed by 5 bases and J by 4 bases, leaving 6 bases between them. The CDR3 region is CASSSGYEQYF. The CDR3 DNA is TGTGCCAGCAGCTCCGGGTACGAGCAGTACTTC.

The V and J genes are TRBV7-2 and TRBJ1-2; the D is unclear. This CDR3 is 15 amino acids long. V lost 0 bases to trimming and J lost 0 bases, with 8 bases between them. Germline V gene data show CDR1 as SGHTA and CDR2 as FQGNSA. The CDR3 reads CASSLAPSTNYGYTF. CDR3 sequence (DNA): TGTGCCAGCAGCTTAGCGCCCAGTACTAACTATGGCTACACCTTC.

J is TRBJ2-5 and V is TRBV6-5; D ambiguous. Deletions cut 2 bases from V and 0 bases from J, with 13 bases between. Germline-derived CDR1 and CDR2 are MNHEY and SVGAGI. This CDR3 is 16 amino acids long. CDR3 DNA sequence: TGTGCCAGCAGTTACGGCCGAGGCCTGTACCAAGAGACCCAGTACTTC. Protein: CASSYGRGLYQETQYF.

V and J are TRBV28 and TRBJ2-7; D is perhaps TRBD1 (5 bases). CDR3 size: 11 residues. The V gene lost 8 bases and the J gene lost 6 bases, with 11 bases spanning the gap. Germline CDR1 MDHEN, CDR2 SYDVKM. The CDR3 sequence: CASLGVGEQYF. The CDR3 coding sequence is TGTGCCAGCCTAGGGGTAGGCGAGCAGTACTTC.

As DNA, the CDR3 is TGTGCCAGCAGCCCCGGAACAGGACAGGTCAACACCGGGGAGCTGTTTTTT. Translation gives CASSPGTGQVNTGELFF. The chain couples TRBV27 to TRBJ2-2, with 7 positions matching TRBD1. The CDR3 has 17 amino acids. Germline CDR1 is MNHEY and CDR2 is SMNVEV (reference sequence). Trimming removed 6 bases from V and 2 bases from J; junction bases left unmatched: 12.

The DNA of the CDR3 is TGTGCCAGCAGCGCTCAGCCAGCGCCTCTATCCGAGACCCAGTACTTC. Its translation is CASSAQPAPLSETQYF. V and J are TRBV7-2 and TRBJ2-5; D gene uncertain. The CDR3 extends over 16 amino acids. Germline V CDR1 and CDR2: SGHTA, FQGNSA. V dropped 5 bases and J dropped 5 bases, with 21 bases sitting between them. The full variable domain, completed using reference TRBV7-2 and TRBJ2-5, is GAGVSQSPSNKVTEKGKDVELRCDPISGHTALYWYRQSLGQGLEFLIYFQGNSAPDKSGLPSDRFSAERTGGSVSTLTIQRTQQEDSAVYLCASSAQPAPLSETQYFGPGTRLLVL.

The CDR3 is CASSLVPGRDPQPQHF. CDR3 coding DNA: TGTGCCAGCAGTTTAGTTCCGGGGAGGGATCCGCAGCCCCAGCATTTT. The chain is built from TRBV28 and TRBJ1-5; D gene ambiguous. Germline V lookup: CDR1 MDHEN, CDR2 SYDVKM. V lost 2 bases, J lost 7 bases, and 18 bases lay in between. CDR3 size: 16 residues.

The CDR3 DNA reads as TGTGCCAGCAGTCGACTGACCGGACAGGGCCTAAATGAAAAACTGTTTTTT. This codes for CASSRLTGQGLNEKLFF. This chain joins TRBV27 and TRBJ1-4; 8 bases line up with TRBD1. CDR3 length equals 17 residues. Germline V gene sequence: CDR1 MNHEY, CDR2 SMNVEV (reference sequence). With V trimmed by 5 bases and J by 5 bases, 13 bases remained unmatched.

This clone has just one count. The chain is built from TRBV7-9 and TRBJ1-6, with 7 nucleotides matching TRBD1. Per the germline V gene, CDR1 is SEHNR and CDR2 is FQNEAQ (reference sequence). With V trimmed by 3 bases and J by 10 bases, 6 bases remained unmatched. The length of the CDR3 is 14 residues. The CDR3 spells CASSLGQLDSPLHF. The CDR3 coding sequence is TGTGCCAGCAGCTTGGGACAGTTAGACTCACCCCTCCACTTT.

The chain links TRBV28 to TRBJ2-5, with 8 bases identical to TRBD2. The CDR3 totals 14 residues. CDR1 and CDR2 (germline): MDHEN, SYDVKM. The V segment lost 4 bases and the J segment 3 bases; nucleotides outside the gene matches: 4. The CDR3 region has the DNA TGTGCCAGCAGTTATAGCGGGGTCGAAGAGACCCAGTACTTC. Its translation is CASSYSGVEETQYF.

The chain links TRBV14 to TRBJ2-2; D remains ambiguous. The germline gives CDR1 SGHDN, CDR2 FVKESK. CDR3 length: 13 amino acids. Trimming left V 1 base short and J 6 bases short, with 6 bases between. This CDR3 reads CASSQAGSGELFF. CDR3 in DNA: TGTGCCAGCAGCCAAGCAGGTTCCGGGGAGCTGTTTTTT.

This clone was detected a few times. This rearrangement joins TRBV5-1 to TRBJ2-5; 13 positions match TRBD2. Germline lookup yields CDR1 SGHRS and CDR2 YFSETQ. J was trimmed by 2 bases and V by 4 bases; bases with no gene match: 2. The CDR3 runs 15 residues. The CDR3, as DNA: TGCGCCAGCAGCATGACTAGCGGGGGGCAAGAGACCCAGTACTTC. As protein: CASSMTSGGQETQYF. The full variable domain, with the rest looked up from reference TRBV5-1 and TRBJ2-5, is KAGVTQTPRYLIKTRGQQVTLSCSPISGHRSVSWYQQTPGQGLQFLFEYFSETQRNKGNFPGRFSGRQFSNSRSEMNVSTLELGDSALYLCASSMTSGGQETQYFGPGTRLLVL.

This clone occurred once. The gene calls are TRBV12-5 and TRBJ2-2; D might be TRBD1 (6 bases). Germline CDR1 is LGHNT and CDR2 is FRNRAP. V lost 6 bases and J 6 bases, leaving 17 bases between the germline ends. The CDR3 has 15 amino acids. This chain's CDR3 is CASGVGHGTSGELFF. CDR3 in DNA: TGTGCTAGTGGCGTGGGACACGGGACCTCCGGGGAGCTGTTTTTT.

CDR3 DNA: TGCGCCAGCAGCTCCGGACAGCGTGAGACCCAGTACTTC. Protein sequence: CASSSGQRETQYF. The chain uses TRBV5-1 and TRBJ2-5, with D possibly being TRBD1 (6 bases). Looked up from germline, CDR1 is SGHRS and CDR2 is YFSETQ. The length of the CDR3 is 13 residues. Deletions cut 3 bases from V and 5 bases from J, with 11 bases between.

The chain employs TRBV14 and TRBJ1-6; D is possibly TRBD1 (5 bases). The germline V and J ends were trimmed by 0 bases and 7 bases, with 13 bases remaining between them. This CDR3 has 16 amino acids. Germline V gene data show CDR1 as SGHDN and CDR2 as FVKESK. The CDR3 protein is CASSQDPWTRNSPLHF. The CDR3 DNA reads TGTGCCAGCAGCCAAGATCCTTGGACAAGAAATTCACCCCTCCACTTT.